The rows below give T cell receptor beta chains drawn from one sample of a study of T cell responses to AZD1222 COVID-19 vaccine. TCRdb's table, derived via immunoSEQ multiplex PCR, lists solely in-frame clones and lacks some. The repertoire holds around 67,000 clones, 83% seen once, with approximately 5.9% in the top ten. Here the sequenced sample was peripheral blood, taken 28 days after the second AZD1222 dose. Source of these receptors: an adult who received the AZD1222 COVID-19 vaccine. Each CDR3 is given with its conserved first and last residue. The D gene is left open where the match is weak. For some rows the clone size is stated as once, few or many, or as a class when expanded; others skip it.

d_call clone_size j_call v_call cdr3_nt cdr3_aa
. . TRBJ1-6 TRBV5-1 TGCGCCAGCAGCTTGGGCCAGGGGAGTAATTCACCCCTCCACTTT CASSLGQGSNSPLHF
. medium-sized TRBJ1-3 TRBV6-1 TGTGCCAGCAGTGAAGCAGTCTCTGGAAACACCATATATTTT CASSEAVSGNTIYF
TRBD1 . TRBJ2-3 TRBV29-1 TGCAGCGTTGAAACCGGGACAGGGTCCGATACGCAGTATTTT CSVETGTGSDTQYF
. . TRBJ1-6 TRBV14 TGTGCCAGCAGCCAAGATCTACTGAGCTCCTATAATTCACCCCTCCACTTT CASSQDLLSSYNSPLHF
. . TRBJ1-2 TRBV6-5 TGTGCCAGCAGCCCCCAGGGCACACCGGGATATGGCTACACCTTC CASSPQGTPGYGYTF
. . TRBJ1-4 TRBV2 TGTGCCAGCAGTTTGACAGGAAACTTTGAAAAACTGTTTTTT CASSLTGNFEKLFF
. . TRBJ1-1 TRBV6-5 TGTGCCAGCAGCGTAACAGGGAACACTGAAGCTTTCTTT CASSVTGNTEAFF
. . TRBJ1-5 TRBV10-2 TGCGCCAGCAGTGAGGGCATCCACAGCAATCAGCCCCAGCATTTT CASSEGIHSNQPQHF
TRBD2 few TRBJ2-5 TRBV4-1 TGCGCCAGCGGGGGGACTAGCGGGGAACTGGAGACCCAGTACTTC CASGGTSGELETQYF
. . TRBJ2-2 TRBV6-5 TGTGCCAGCAGTTACAACGGTCGGACCGGGGAGCTGTTTTTT CASSYNGRTGELFF
TRBD1 once TRBJ1-5 TRBV5-6 TGTGCCTCCAACAGGGGGAATCAGCCCCAGCATTTT CASNRGNQPQHF
. . TRBJ2-3 TRBV6-4 TGTGCCAGCAGTGACTCGCCAGGGCTGGGGACAGATACGCAGTATTTT CASSDSPGLGTDTQYF
. few TRBJ2-1 TRBV5-1 TGCGCCAGCAGCCCCGACGGTTACAATGAGCAGTTCTTC CASSPDGYNEQFF
TRBD1 . TRBJ2-2 TRBV10-3 TGTGCCATCAGTGAAGGGACAGGAGGAACCGGGGAGCTGTTTTTT CAISEGTGGTGELFF
. . TRBJ2-5 TRBV6-1 TGTGCCAGCAGTGAAGGGGCCCGCAGGGAGTACCAAGAGACCCAGTACTTC CASSEGARREYQETQYF
. . TRBJ1-3 TRBV5-1 TGCGCCAGCAGAGCTGACAGCTCTGGAAACACCATATATTTT CASRADSSGNTIYF
. . TRBJ1-1 TRBV4-3 TGCGCCAGCAGCCTCAGGACAGCCACTGAAGCTTTCTTT CASSLRTATEAFF
. . TRBJ1-4 TRBV7-9 TGTGCCAGCAGCTTAGGGACCTCCGGGACGGCCTATGAAAAACTGTTTTTT CASSLGTSGTAYEKLFF
. . TRBJ1-4 TRBV7-9 TGTGCCAGCAGCCCTGGGGGGACTAATGAAAAACTGTTTTTT CASSPGGTNEKLFF
TRBD2 . TRBJ2-7 TRBV5-1 TGCGCCAGCACCCGAGGGACTAGCGGGGTGATTGAGCAGTACTTC CASTRGTSGVIEQYF
. . TRBJ2-1 TRBV6-5 TGTGCCAGCAGGCGCGAGCCCTACAATGAGCAGTTCTTC CASRREPYNEQFF
. . TRBJ1-3 TRBV5-1 TGCGCCAGCAGCTTGGACACCTCTGGAAACACCATATATTTT CASSLDTSGNTIYF
. . TRBJ1-6 TRBV28 TGTGCCAGCAGTTTTACTTTCCCCTCACCCCTCCACTTT CASSFTFPSPLHF
. . TRBJ1-6 TRBV30 TGTGCCTGGAAACGGACGGAGAATTCACCCCTCCACTTT CAWKRTENSPLHF
. few TRBJ2-5 TRBV5-4 TGTGCCAGCAGCTTATCACAGGGCGTAACAGAGACCCAGTACTTC CASSLSQGVTETQYF
. . TRBJ2-7 TRBV11-2 TGTGCCAGCAGCCTGAGGGCAGGTCCCTACGAGCAGTACTTC CASSLRAGPYEQYF
. few TRBJ2-3 TRBV6-4 TGTGCCAGCAGTGACGTGGGGGGCCCAGATACGCAGTATTTT CASSDVGGPDTQYF
. . TRBJ2-1 TRBV27 TGTGCCAGCAGTAAATACAATGAGCAGTTCTTC CASSKYNEQFF
. . TRBJ2-6 TRBV6-4 TGTGCCAGCAGCGATGGGGACACGGGCGGCTCTGGGGCCAACGTCCTGACTTTC CASSDGDTGGSGANVLTF
. once TRBJ1-4 TRBV7-2 TGTGCCAGCAGCCTGCAGAGGGGATCTAATGAAAAACTGTTTTTT CASSLQRGSNEKLFF
. . TRBJ2-4 TRBV7-8 TGTGCCAGCAGCTTAACAAGGACAGCGAATCTAGCCAAAAACATTCAGTACTTC CASSLTRTANLAKNIQYF
TRBD2 . TRBJ2-4 TRBV20-1 TGCAGTGCTAGTGTTCTAGCGGGGGGGATCAAAAACATTCAGTACTTC CSASVLAGGIKNIQYF
TRBD1 . TRBJ1-2 TRBV27 TGTGCCAGCAGTTTTGGCCAGGGGGCGGGTAGTGGCTACACCTTC CASSFGQGAGSGYTF
TRBD1 medium-sized TRBJ1-2 TRBV6-4 TGTGCCAGCAGCCTCAGGGAAGGGGGCAGATATGGCTACACCTTC CASSLREGGRYGYTF
TRBD2 . TRBJ2-3 TRBV28 TGTGCCAGCAGTTCCCCCGGACTAGCGGGGTGGGATACGCAGTATTTT CASSSPGLAGWDTQYF
. . TRBJ1-1 TRBV19 TGTGCCAGCCTCGACACTGAAGCTTTCTTT CASLDTEAFF
TRBD1 once TRBJ1-2 TRBV7-9 TGTGCCAGCAGCGAGGGTGTGACAGGGCCCTTCCCCTTTTATGGCTACACCTTC CASSEGVTGPFPFYGYTF
. . TRBJ2-7 TRBV7-8 TGTGCCAGCAGCTTAAGGTCAGGGCATAACGAGCAGTACTTC CASSLRSGHNEQYF
TRBD2 once TRBJ2-1 TRBV9 TGTGCCAGCAGCGTAAGAGCGGGGATCGATCGGGGGGAGCAGTTCTTC CASSVRAGIDRGEQFF
. . TRBJ2-3 TRBV4-2 TGTGCCAGCAGCCAAGATCCACGGGGGGCCGGGGCAGATACGCAGTATTTT CASSQDPRGAGADTQYF
. . TRBJ1-2 TRBV28 TGTGCCAGCAGTTTTAACCCGGGTCTCTCTAACTATGGCTACACCTTC CASSFNPGLSNYGYTF
. . TRBJ2-3 TRBV4-1 TGCGCCAGCAGCCAGCGGCCCTGGCCTCTGGCAGATACGCAGTATTTT CASSQRPWPLADTQYF
TRBD2 . TRBJ2-7 TRBV19 TGTGCCAGTAGTCTTCGACTAGCGGCCTACGAGCAGTACTTC CASSLRLAAYEQYF
TRBD1 . TRBJ1-5 TRBV7-6 TGTGCCAGCAGCTTATCCGGCAGGGGGATCAATCAGCCCCAGCATTTT CASSLSGRGINQPQHF
. . TRBJ1-2 TRBV19 TGTGCCAGTAGTATAAGGGGACGCGACTATGGCTACACCTTC CASSIRGRDYGYTF
. . TRBJ2-7 TRBV10-3 TGTGCCATCAACCGACCGGTTTATACCTACGAGCAGTACTTC CAINRPVYTYEQYF
. . TRBJ2-7 TRBV5-6 TGTGCCAGCAGCTTGGGGGGCGAGCAGTACTTC CASSLGGEQYF
TRBD2 . TRBJ2-7 TRBV5-4 TGTGCATGGGCGGGGGATTCCTACGAGCAGTACTTC CAWAGDSYEQYF
. . TRBJ1-1 TRBV6-5 TGTGCCAGCAGTCTGTATCAGGGAACTGAAGCTTTCTTT CASSLYQGTEAFF
. . TRBJ1-1 TRBV13 TGTGCCAGCAGCTTAGGCGGGGGGCCGTTGGCTTTCTTT CASSLGGGPLAFF
. . TRBJ2-7 TRBV6-2/TRBV6-3 TGTGCCAGCAGTTACGTCGAGAGGGGCGACGAGCAGTACTTC CASSYVERGDEQYF
. . TRBJ2-7 TRBV5-1 TGCGCCAGCAGCTTATCAGGGGTACCCTACGAGCAGTACTTC CASSLSGVPYEQYF
TRBD1 . TRBJ1-5 TRBV2 TGTGCCAGCACACAACAGGGGGCAGGAGGACAGCCCCAGCATTTT CASTQQGAGGQPQHF
. . TRBJ2-7 TRBV7-2 TGTGCCAGCAGCTGGAGGGAGAAAAGCTACGAGCAGTACTTC CASSWREKSYEQYF